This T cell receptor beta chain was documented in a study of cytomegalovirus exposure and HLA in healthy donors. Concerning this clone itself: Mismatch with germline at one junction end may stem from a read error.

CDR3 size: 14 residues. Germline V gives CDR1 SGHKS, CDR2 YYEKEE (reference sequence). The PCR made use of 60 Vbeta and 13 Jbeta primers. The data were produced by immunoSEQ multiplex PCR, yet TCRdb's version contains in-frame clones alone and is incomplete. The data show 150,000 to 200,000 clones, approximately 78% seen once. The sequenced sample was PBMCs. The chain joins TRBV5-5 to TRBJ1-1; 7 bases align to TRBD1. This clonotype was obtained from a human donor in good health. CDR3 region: CASSRAGTDRTPAF. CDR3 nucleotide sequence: TGTGCCAGCAGCCGTGCGGGCACGGACAGGACCCCCGCCTTT.